These 17 T cell receptor beta chains originate from one sample sequenced in a study of radiotherapy plus CTLA-4 blockade in lung cancer. TCRdb's copy holds only in-frame clones and misses some; the assay was immunoSEQ multiplex PCR. This table has 50,000 to 70,000 clones, 70% to 85% appearing once. The material was peripheral blood, obtained from a patient treated with radiotherapy plus ipilimumab. These receptors were taken from a human donor with non-small cell lung cancer whose response to radiotherapy plus ipilimumab could not be evaluated.

V usage is TRBV9 and J usage is TRBJ2-2; 7 nucleotides match TRBD2. Germline CDR1 SGDLS, CDR2 YYNGEE. This CDR3 comprises 16 residues. J gave up 4 bases and V 3 bases, and 9 bases lay outside the gene matches. The CDR3, as DNA: TGTGCCAGCAGCGCAAACCTAGCGGTTTTCACCGGGGAGCTGTTTTTT. Residues: CASSANLAVFTGELFF.

This chain links TRBV28 with TRBJ1-1, with D perhaps TRBD1 (6 bases). Trimming removed 4 bases at V and 6 bases at J, with 15 bases between. The CDR3 length is 14 residues. Germline values: CDR1 MDHEN, CDR2 SYDVKM. In DNA, the CDR3 is TGTGCCAGCAGTTCGCAGGGGCTTCCCGCTGAAGCTTTCTTT. Its protein product is CASSSQGLPAEAFF.

The chain uses TRBV7-2 and TRBJ1-5; the match to TRBD1 covers 9 bases. The CDR3 runs 16 residues. CDR1 SGHTA and CDR2 FQGNSA come from the germline V gene. Unmatched junction bases numbered 11, after V lost 4 bases and J lost 7 bases. The CDR3 region has the DNA TGTGCCAGCAGCTCCTTGGGACAGGGTGGAGGACAGCCCCAGCATTTT. It translates to CASSSLGQGGGQPQHF.

The chain joins TRBV23-1 to TRBJ2-5; TRBD2 agrees at 7 bases. TRBV23-1 is an open reading frame, and its role is uncertain. The CDR3 totals 14 residues. J lost 11 bases, V lost 8 bases, and 17 bases had no gene match. The DNA for the CDR3 is TGCGCCAGCGACCCCTCGACTAGCCCCGGAGAGCAGTACTTC. Translated, it gives CASDPSTSPGEQYF.

This clone showed up just a few times. The chain uses TRBV7-2 and TRBJ2-1, with TRBD1 as a possible D gene (5 bases). The CDR3 totals 12 residues. Germline loops: CDR1 SGHTA, CDR2 FQGNSA. V shed 1 base and J shed 11 bases, with 9 bases lying between them. This CDR3 is CASSLDQGKQFF. CDR3 bases: TGTGCCAGCAGCTTAGATCAGGGTAAGCAGTTCTTC.

This clone has just one count. A junction end diverges from the germline sequence, so it may reflect a read error. The rearrangement uses TRBV7-9 and TRBJ2-7, with D hard to call. This CDR3 region has 12 residues. Germline CDR1 is SEHNR and CDR2 is FQNEAQ (reference sequence). The CDR3 DNA sequence: TGCGCCAGCAGCTTGGCCCATCGCGAGCAGTACTTC. It translates to CASSLAHREQYF. Full variable domain (outside the CDR3, taken from reference TRBV7-9 and TRBJ2-7): DTGVSQNPRHKITKRGQNVTFRCDPISEHNRLYWYRQTLGQGPEFLTYFQNEAQLEKSRLLSDRFSAERPKGSFSTLEIQRTEQGDSAMYLCASSLAHREQYFGPGTRLTVT.

The chain has TRBV5-1 and TRBJ1-2; maybe TRBD1 (6 bases). The ends were cut back, 3 bases at V and 7 bases at J, with 19 bases in the middle. CDR3 length: 15 amino acids. The germline V gene has CDR1 SGHRS and CDR2 YFSETQ. The chain's CDR3 is CASSSTAGGQGGYTF. The CDR3 DNA reads TGCGCCAGCAGCTCGACGGCGGGGGGGCAAGGTGGCTACACCTTC.

The chain combines TRBV20-1 with TRBJ1-1; D is perhaps TRBD1 (5 bases). Per the germline V gene, CDR1 is DFQATT and CDR2 is SNEGSKA (reference sequence). The V end lost 5 bases, the J end lost 6 bases, and 10 bases lay between the germline ends. The CDR3 is 11 amino acids. Here the CDR3 reads CSAPTGAEAFF. The CDR3, as DNA: TGCAGTGCTCCAACGGGGGCTGAAGCTTTCTTT.

V and J are TRBV2 and TRBJ2-1, with TRBD2 as a possible D gene (6 bases). Deletions cut 4 bases from V and 6 bases from J, with 16 bases between. The CDR3 totals 15 residues. Germline loops: CDR1 SNHLY, CDR2 FYNNEI. CDR3 DNA: TGTGCCAGCAGTGGGGGCGGGGCGGATCCCAATGAGCAGTTCTTC. Translated: CASSGGGADPNEQFF. The full variable domain, with the rest looked up from reference TRBV2 and TRBJ2-1, is EPEVTQTPSHQVTQMGQEVILRCVPISNHLYFYWYRQILGQKVEFLVSFYNNEISEKSEIFDDQFSVERPDGSNFTLKIRSTKLEDSAMYFCASSGGGADPNEQFFGPGTRLTVL.

This chain joins TRBV11-2 and TRBJ2-1; tentative D call: TRBD1 (6 bases). The V and J ends lost 2 bases and 4 bases respectively, with 12 bases between them. The CDR3 covers 15 residues. Germline V lookup: CDR1 SGHAT, CDR2 FQNNGV. The CDR3 spells CASSLIRGRYNEQFF. CDR3 DNA sequence: TGTGCCAGCAGCTTAATCAGGGGACGGTACAATGAGCAGTTCTTC.

The chain recombines TRBV6-5 with TRBJ2-1, with 9 bases aligning to TRBD1. Germline V lookup: CDR1 MNHEY, CDR2 SVGAGI. This CDR3 spans 14 amino acids. Germline trimming cut 4 bases from V and 5 bases from J; bases unmatched to any gene: 3. DNA for the CDR3: TGTGCCAGCAGTTCACGGGACAGGGACAATGAGCAGTTCTTC. Protein product: CASSSRDRDNEQFF.

The chain has TRBV7-2 and TRBJ2-1, with TRBD2 matching over 12 bases. Losses at the gene ends were 3 bases for V and 7 bases for J; bases not matched to a gene: 7. The CDR3 runs 16 residues. CDR1 and CDR2 (germline): SGHTA, FQGNSA. The CDR3 coding sequence is TGTGCCAGCAGCTTTTCTAGCGGGAGGGCGAAGAATGAGCAGTTCTTC. Translating gives CASSFSSGRAKNEQFF.

The chain links TRBV9 to TRBJ1-2, with 10 positions matching TRBD1. Germline values: CDR1 SGDLS, CDR2 YYNGEE. The CDR3 totals 15 residues. The V segment lost 4 bases and the J segment 1 base; nucleotides outside the gene matches: 4. The CDR3 region is CASSPGTGVNYGYTF. CDR3 coding DNA: TGTGCCAGCAGCCCAGGGACAGGGGTTAACTATGGCTACACCTTC.

This chain links TRBV28 with TRBJ1-1; possible D gene TRBD1, 6 bases. With 2 bases removed from V and 0 bases from J, the gap between germline ends came to 13 bases. This CDR3 contains 16 residues. Germline-derived CDR1 and CDR2 are MDHEN and SYDVKM. This chain's CDR3 is CASSLGTGRMNTEAFF. CDR3 DNA sequence: TGTGCCAGCAGTTTAGGAACAGGGCGGATGAACACTGAAGCTTTCTTT. Supplemented by reference TRBV28 and TRBJ1-1, the full variable domain reads DVKVTQSSRYLVKRTGEKVFLECVQDMDHENMFWYRQDPGLGLRLIYFSYDVKMKEKGDIPEGYSVSREKKERFSLILESASTNQTSMYLCASSLGTGRMNTEAFFGQGTRLTVV.

This clone was recorded only once. The rearrangement links TRBV5-1 to TRBJ2-7; 8 positions match TRBD1. The junction had 3 bases not matched to a gene; V was cut back by 4 bases and J by 3 bases. The germline V gene has CDR1 SGHRS and CDR2 YFSETQ. The CDR3 consists of 13 residues. The CDR3 spells CASSQTGGYEQYF. For the CDR3, the DNA is TGCGCCAGCAGCCAAACAGGGGGCTACGAGCAGTACTTC. The complete variable domain, with remaining parts taken from reference TRBV5-1 and TRBJ2-7, reads KAGVTQTPRYLIKTRGQQVTLSCSPISGHRSVSWYQQTPGQGLQFLFEYFSETQRNKGNFPGRFSGRQFSNSRSEMNVSTLELGDSALYLCASSQTGGYEQYFGPGTRLTVT.

The V and J genes are TRBV10-3 and TRBJ1-5; TRBD1 is a possible D gene (5 bases). Per the germline V gene, CDR1 is ENHRY and CDR2 is SYGVKD. Trimming removed 6 bases from V and 4 bases from J, with 10 bases in between. This CDR3 is 13 amino acids long. CDR3 in amino acids: CAISDSFNQPQHF. DNA of the CDR3: TGTGCCATCAGCGACAGCTTTAATCAGCCCCAGCATTTT.

This chain connects TRBV6-5 to TRBJ1-4; the D gene is possibly TRBD1 (5 bases). This CDR3 region has 14 residues. Germline CDR1 is MNHEY and CDR2 is SVGAGI. V was trimmed by 11 bases and J by 6 bases, leaving 19 bases between them. The CDR3: CAGPGGGVDEKLFF. CDR3 DNA sequence: TGTGCCGGGCCCGGGGGTGGAGTAGATGAAAAACTGTTTTTT.